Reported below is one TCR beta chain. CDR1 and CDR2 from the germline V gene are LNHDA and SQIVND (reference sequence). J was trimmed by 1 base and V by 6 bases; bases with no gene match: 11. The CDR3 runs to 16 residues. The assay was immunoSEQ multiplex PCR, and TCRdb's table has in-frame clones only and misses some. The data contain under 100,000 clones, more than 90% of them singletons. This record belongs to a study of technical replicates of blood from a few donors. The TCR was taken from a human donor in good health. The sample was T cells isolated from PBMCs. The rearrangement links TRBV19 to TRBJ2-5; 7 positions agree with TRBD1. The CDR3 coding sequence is TGTGCCAGTAGCTACCGACAGGGAATAGGCCAAGAGACCCAGTACTTC. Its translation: CASSYRQGIGQETQYF.